The 2 T cell receptor beta chains given below trace back to one sample, sequenced in a study of blood T cells in healthy people across ages. A second roughly 7 to 12 cycle PCR used barcoded and J-beta primers. TCRdb reprocessed the 5' RACE reads via MiXCR and lists one record per CDR3 protein. The sample consists of some 640,000 distinct CDR3 sequences, approximately 30% of them appearing once. Source material: blood. The receptors shown here come from a woman of 80 years or more in good health.

The rearrangement links TRBV6-2 or TRBV6-3 to TRBJ2-3; D is perhaps TRBD2 (5 bases). The CDR3 spans 14 residues. Per germline, CDR1 MNHEY and CDR2 SVGEGT. With 3 bases removed from V and 0 bases from J, the gap between germline ends came to 7 bases. The CDR3 loop reads CASSYWESTDTQYF. Here the CDR3 DNA reads TGTGCCAGCAGTTATTGGGAGAGCACAGATACGCAGTATTTT.

This clonotype was detected ten times or more. Given a much more abundant clone one base away, this may be a read error. This CDR3 is CASSTYGPGEKRFF. The CDR3 coding sequence is TGTGCCAGCAGCACATACGGCCCGGGGGAAAAACGGTTTTTT. The V call is TRBV7-2, the J call TRBJ1-4; tentative D call: TRBD1 (5 bases). Germline V CDR1 and CDR2: SGHTA, FQGNSA. This CDR3 region has 14 residues.